Listed here are 9 T cell receptor beta chains from one sample, sequenced in a study of early T cells in non-severe SARS-CoV-2 infection. TCRdb reprocessed the 5' RACE reads with MiXCR, giving one entry per CDR3 protein. Found here are about 39,000 distinct CDR3 sequences, around 5.1% of them singletons; the top ten hold roughly 4%. Sequenced material: whole blood, taken at baseline. These receptor sequences come from an adult who was a healthcare worker with PCR-confirmed SARS-CoV-2 infection or an uninfected control (not recorded which).

This clonotype was seen ten or more times. This chain links TRBV4-1 with TRBJ2-2; 10 bases are a match to TRBD2. Per germline, CDR1 MGHRA and CDR2 YSYEKL. CDR3 length equals 21 residues. Losses at the gene ends were 0 bases for V and 3 bases for J; bases not matched to a gene: 16. The CDR3 here is CASSQDILAGRYNSYTGELFF. Written as DNA, the CDR3 is TGCGCCAGCAGCCAAGATATACTAGCGGGGAGGTATAACTCGTACACCGGGGAGCTGTTTTTT.

The chain has TRBV7-9 and TRBJ1-2, with D hard to call. Germline V lookup: CDR1 SEHNR, CDR2 FQNEAQ (reference sequence). This CDR3 region has 13 residues. With 2 bases removed from V and 10 bases from J, the gap between germline ends came to 14 bases. Written as DNA, the CDR3 is TGTGCCAGCAGCTTATTCGGTAACCCGGACTACACCTTC. Protein product: CASSLFGNPDYTF.

This clonotype was picked up many times. The rearrangement joins TRBV18 to TRBJ2-1, with TRBD1 matching 8 bases. CDR1 is KGHSH, CDR2 LQKENI, per germline. J was trimmed by 4 bases and V by 0 bases; bases with no gene match: 8. The length of the CDR3 is 17 residues. CDR3 loop: CASSPPTGDGLYNEQFF. For the CDR3, the DNA is TGTGCCAGCTCACCACCGACAGGGGATGGGTTGTACAATGAGCAGTTCTTC.

This clonotype showed up many times. V is TRBV29-1 and J is TRBJ2-2, with D hard to call. The length of the CDR3 is 14 residues. The germline V gene has CDR1 SQVTM and CDR2 ANQGSEA. Trimming cost V 4 bases and J 2 bases, with 11 bases left between them. The CDR3 region has the DNA TGCAGCGTTGGCTCTAGAGGCAACACCGGGGAGCTGTTTTTT. Amino acid sequence: CSVGSRGNTGELFF.

The V call is TRBV14, the J call TRBJ2-2; 11 nucleotides match TRBD2. The germline CDR1 and CDR2 sequences are SGHDN and FVKESK. The CDR3 consists of 18 residues. After removal of 4 bases from V and 5 bases from J, the junction contained 12 bases not matched to a gene. This CDR3 reads CASSPLLAGVRGTGELFF. The CDR3, as DNA: TGTGCCAGCAGCCCCCTACTAGCGGGAGTGCGAGGGACCGGGGAGCTGTTTTTT.

Concerning this clonotype: This may arise from a read error, as a much more abundant clone is one base away. The chain uses TRBV19 and TRBJ1-2; D is ambiguous. Germline assignment: CDR1 LNHDA and CDR2 SQIVND (reference sequence). This CDR3 has 12 residues. CDR3 sequence: CASSTSLYRYTF. CDR3 bases: TGTGCCAGTTCGACTTCCCTCTATCGCTACACCTTC.

There are many counts of this clonotype. The chain has TRBV20-1 and TRBJ2-7, with TRBD2 matching 14 bases. The CDR3 runs 16 residues. CDR1 and CDR2 from the germline V gene are DFQATT and SNEGSKA (reference sequence). Trimming cost V 3 bases and J 0 bases; bases outside gene matches: 4. The CDR3 region is CSASKGLAGASYEQYF. CDR3 bases: TGCAGTGCTAGTAAGGGACTAGCGGGAGCCTCCTACGAGCAGTACTTC.

This chain connects TRBV6-5 to TRBJ2-4; the D gene is possibly TRBD2 (5 bases). This CDR3 has 12 residues. Trimming took off 7 bases at V and 7 bases at J, with 11 bases between the two ends. Germline V gene data show CDR1 as MNHEY and CDR2 as SVGAGI. CDR3 sequence reads: CASMDGENIQYF. CDR3 in DNA: TGTGCCAGCATGGACGGGGAGAACATTCAGTACTTC.

The CDR3 loop is CASFGGRGGTEAFF. For the CDR3, the DNA is TGTGCCAGCTTCGGCGGGAGGGGTGGAACTGAAGCTTTCTTT. The chain employs TRBV7-9 and TRBJ1-1; D is perhaps TRBD1 (5 bases). Germline assignment: CDR1 SEHNR and CDR2 FQNEAQ (reference sequence). CDR3 length: 14 amino acids. The V and J ends lost 8 bases and 5 bases respectively, with 18 bases between them.